A selection of T cell receptor beta chains follows, all from one sample in a study of beta chain features in type 1 diabetes. Generated by immunoSEQ multiplex PCR, the TCRdb table keeps only in-frame clones and is missing some. The sample has under 850,000 clones; 13% are singletons. Sequenced material: naive CD4+ T cells from blood. The receptor source for this set is a man younger than 35 with type 1 diabetes. Each CDR3 is given with its conserved first and last residue. D genes are given only for firm matches. Some rows mark clone size as missing; the rest say once, few, many or name a class of expanded clone.

v_call,d_call,j_call,clone_size,cdr3_nt,cdr3_aa
TRBV2,NA,TRBJ1-1,NA,TGTGCCAGCAGCCGGGAGGAATTCCTGGGGGCTTTCTTT,CASSREEFLGAFF
TRBV18,NA,TRBJ1-3,NA,TGTGCCAGCTCACTCTTCGACGAGGGCGGAAACACCATATATTTT,CASSLFDEGGNTIYF
TRBV5-4,NA,TRBJ2-7,NA,TGTGCCAGCAGCTTGGCTAGCGCCGAGCAGTACTTC,CASSLASAEQYF
TRBV10-3,TRBD1,TRBJ1-2,NA,TGTGCCACGAACGGACCCGGACAGGCGAATGCCAACTATGGCTACACCTTC,CATNGPGQANANYGYTF
TRBV2,NA,TRBJ1-6,NA,TGTGCCAGCGGTGTCGAGGCAGGGAATTCACCCCTCCACTTT,CASGVEAGNSPLHF
TRBV9,NA,TRBJ2-3,NA,TGTGCCAGCAGCGTAACCCCCGTTCCAGATACGCAGTATTTT,CASSVTPVPDTQYF
TRBV23-1,NA,TRBJ1-2,few,TGCGCCAGCAGTCAATCGTCTCGGGGCAGAACCGTCTATGGCTACACCTTC,CASSQSSRGRTVYGYTF
TRBV7-2,TRBD1,TRBJ2-1,few,TGTGCCAGCAGCTTACCTGGACAGGGGTTCTACAATGAGCAGTTCTTC,CASSLPGQGFYNEQFF
TRBV7-2,NA,TRBJ1-5,once,TGTGCCAGCAACCTACTGGGCCCCGGGAGCAATCAGCCCCAGCATTTT,CASNLLGPGSNQPQHF
TRBV9,TRBD1,TRBJ1-5,few,TGTGCCAGCAGCCCTGACAGGGCAGGTCAGCCCCAGCATTTT,CASSPDRAGQPQHF
TRBV4-1,TRBD1,TRBJ2-7,NA,TGCGCCAGCAGCCTCGACAGGGCCACGCCAAAGGAGCAGTACTTC,CASSLDRATPKEQYF
TRBV13,NA,TRBJ1-3,few,TGTGCCAGCAGCTTGGAAGGGGCGGGTGGAAACACCATATATTTT,CASSLEGAGGNTIYF
TRBV5-1,NA,TRBJ1-2,NA,TGCGCCAGCAGCTTGGATGAGAACTATGGCTACACCTTC,CASSLDENYGYTF
TRBV5-1,NA,TRBJ2-6,NA,TGCGCCAGCAGCCTTGGGACCGCCCCTGGGGCCAACGTCCTGACTTTC,CASSLGTAPGANVLTF
TRBV4-1,NA,TRBJ2-1,NA,TGCGCCAGCAGCCAAGATAGACCCAGGAGCTCCTACAATGAGCAGTTCTTC,CASSQDRPRSSYNEQFF
TRBV4-1,TRBD1,TRBJ1-2,NA,TGCGCCAGCAGCCAACCGACAGGGAACTATGGCTACACCTTC,CASSQPTGNYGYTF
TRBV6-5,NA,TRBJ2-5,NA,TGTGCCAGCAGTTACTCGATATCGACAGGCCAAGAGACCCAGTACTTC,CASSYSISTGQETQYF
TRBV28,TRBD1,TRBJ1-1,few,TGTGCCAGCAGTTCGCCTGGACAGGGCTACACTGAAGCTTTCTTT,CASSSPGQGYTEAFF
TRBV2,NA,TRBJ1-2,NA,TGTGCCAGCACCGGCTCCCTTAACTATGGCTACACCTTC,CASTGSLNYGYTF
TRBV30,TRBD1,TRBJ1-5,NA,TGTGCCTGGAGAGGGACAGGGGGTTGGAATCAGCCCCAGCATTTT,CAWRGTGGWNQPQHF
TRBV7-9,NA,TRBJ1-3,few,TGTGCCAGCAGCTTAGCTTCTGGTGGAAACACCATATATTTT,CASSLASGGNTIYF
TRBV19,NA,TRBJ1-3,NA,TGTGCCAGTATCAAAATCGACGGAACCTCTGGAAACACCATATATTTT,CASIKIDGTSGNTIYF